This T cell receptor (beta chain) was profiled in a study of blood T cell repertoires in COVID-19. Background on the study: Samples representing acute and convalescent COVID-19 were sourced from the United States, Italy and Spain. Sources were T cells, B-cell-depleted T cells, or PBMCs; the material itself was cDNA or gDNA.

This clone was detected a few times. Original data processing: Reference gene primer amplification gave estimated nucleated cell counts. Sequencing used immunoSEQ multiplex PCR; TCRdb keeps in-frame clones, though not all of them. V and J calls plus clone size are reproduced from that table; the DNA served to infer D and trimming. The table includes a few hundred thousand clones, around 84% detected once. The source material was peripheral blood. The sequence came from a woman older than 75 with COVID-19, enrolled during active disease.

CDR3 protein: CASSLFEATGGLLAFF. The CDR3 DNA follows: TGTGCCAGCAGCTTGTTCGAGGCAACAGGGGGCCTTTTAGCTTTCTTT. The chain links TRBV5-6 to TRBJ1-1; 9 bases are a match to TRBD1. The germline CDR1 and CDR2 sequences are SGHDT and YYEEEE. The CDR3 length is 16 residues. V shed 1 base and J 10 bases; nucleotides not matched to a gene: 14.